This T cell receptor beta chain was captured by sequencing in a study of low-dose radiotherapy and immunotherapy resistance in tumors (dated 2022 in TCRdb). Regarding the research as a whole: In Cohort 1, each fraction delivered 0.5 Gy every 2 weeks, and the prescribed total PTV dose was 6.5 Gy. Randomization of trial participants into treatment groups was not performed. Nivolumab and ipilimumab were both given intravenously, with nivolumab at a 240 mg flat dose every two weeks and ipilimumab at 1 mg/kg every six weeks. In Cohort 2, 1 Gy per fraction was delivered every two weeks, for a total of 13 Gy over 26 weeks. Eight patients were included in the translational analysis, namely three from the first dose cohort plus the first five from the second dose cohort. Patients took aspirin 300 mg orally once daily for four cycles, starting on cycle 1 day 1. Every two weeks, patients got intravenous cyclophosphamide at 200 mg/m2, given one day ahead of each radiation and immunotherapy administration.

With regard to this clonotype: Its antigen is still unknown. No base-level quality is on record; no much larger clone is a single base apart.

Cut back by 4 bases and 6 bases, the V and J ends lie 18 bases apart. The germline V gene (reference sequence) yields DFQATT for CDR1 and SNEGSKA for CDR2. CDR3 length: 14 amino acids, cysteine to phenylalanine. Of the read, only the CDR3 DNA is kept; its 42 bases are in frame from base 1. First-strand cDNA was synthesized using Superscript III and a set of TRAV- and TRBV-specific primers, so that both TCRalpha and TCRbeta chains were covered. TCRs were amplified with Phusion for about 21 PCR cycles, with a constant-region primer paired with the adapter attached to the V primers. Isolated mRNA was amplified with the MessageAmp II aRNA Amplification Kit, using an approximately 16-hour in vitro transcription at 37°C. The Dynabeads mRNA DIRECT Purification Kit was used to isolate the mRNA for TCR sequencing. Indexed Illumina adapters were added in a second roughly 25-cycle Phusion PCR, and the resulting products were purified with AMPure XP beads. The authors processed their data as follows. Custom Perl scripts were used to pool TCR sequences that encoded the same protein, to remove out-of-frame sequences, and to calculate the abundance of each clonotype. TCR sequences supported by only a single read were excluded from analysis. Shannon entropy, Gini index, clonality, richness, and the frequency of TCRs shared between repertoires were included as repertoire metrics. The public reads were run again by TCRdb, first through fastp at Q25 and then through MiXCR, and only productive beta chains were kept. Entries are consolidated by CDR3 protein sequence, retaining the most common genes and DNA. These V and J calls originate from TCRdb's pipeline instead of the authors' own analysis. For this sample there are over 15,000 distinct CDR3 sequences; about 73% appear just once. Approximately 5.3% of the sample rests with the top ten.

Donors were enrolled in RACIN, a single-arm phase I dose-escalation trial combining nivolumab, ipilimumab, aspirin, low-dose cyclophosphamide and low-dose radiotherapy. Eligible patients had advanced, TIL-negative solid tumors. The chain employs TRBV20-1 and TRBJ2-5; 6 matching bases give a weak D call of TRBD2. The TCR originated in a human donor with advanced metastatic prostate, ovarian, gallbladder or colorectal cancer (not recorded which). This table probably holds off-target reads from a library built for another chain. The CDR3 in this case is CSAKSVGGRKTQYF. The nucleotide sequence reads TGCAGTGCTAAATCGGTCGGGGGTCGAAAGACCCAGTACTTC.